The present T cell receptor beta chain was sequenced within a study of regulatory T cells in long-lasting Graves disease. This clonotype was counted a few times. What it recognizes is unknown. Combining iRepertoire HTBI primers with Arm-PCR of CDR3 regions, the authors built TCR beta libraries. TCRdb redid the calling of the multiplex PCR reads with MiXCR, one entry per CDR3 protein. In the table there are hundreds of thousands of distinct CDR3 sequences, more than 10% of which are singletons. Time point described: newly diagnosed GD, antithyroid drugs for less than 3 months. RNA extracted from PBMCs served as the sequencing template. There are 16 residues in the CDR3. V shed 1 base and J 5 bases; nucleotides not matched to a gene: 9. Germline-derived CDR1 and CDR2 are SGHTA and FQGNSA. Study results and caveats: Between persistent patients, thousands of public clonotypes were shared, exceeding the 950 to 1,000 shared between new patients.

This sample also belongs to another study, concerning T cells in Graves' hyperthyroidism and ophthalmopathy.

This clonotype was obtained from a woman in her thirties with Graves disease. The chain couples TRBV7-2 to TRBJ2-3; 7 bases are shared with TRBD2. The sequenced sample was peripheral blood mononuclear cells (PBMCs), obtained at new diagnosis, from a patient treated with antithyroid drugs. This chain's CDR3 is CASSLDLAGAGDTQYF. In nucleotides, the CDR3 is TGTGCCAGCAGCTTAGATCTGGCGGGAGCGGGAGATACGCAGTATTTT.